The 21 T cell receptor beta chains in this list originate from one sample, sequenced in a study of T cells in women clearing cervical HPV infection. Here immunoSEQ multiplex PCR was the method, and the copy in TCRdb shows in-frame clones only, minus some. The ten top clones account for roughly 6.8%, within a sample of over 30,000 clones. Sequencing was done on a sample of blood buffy coat. These TCRs come from a woman aged 18 to 75 with a cervical HPV16 infection that either progressed to CIN3+ or cleared (not recorded which).

A word on this clone: The CDR3 end lies 3 residues beyond the end of the read and is filled in from the germline J gene. This chain links TRBV20-1 with TRBJ2-7; 9 bases agree with TRBD2. The CDR3 consists of 17 residues. Germline V gene data show CDR1 as DFQATT and CDR2 as SNEGSKA (reference sequence). Trimming at V came to 1 base and at J to 3 bases, leaving 13 bases not matched to a gene. CDR3 sequence reads: CSARGGLAVTQYYEQYF. The part of the CDR3 DNA that was read is TGCAGTGCTAGAGGGGGACTAGCAGTAACTCAGTACTACGAG.

This CDR3 reads CSASTSLGTDTQYF. CDR3 bases read: TGCAGTGCCTCGACTAGCTTGGGAACAGATACG. The gene calls are TRBV20-1 and TRBJ2-3, with 7 bases lining up with TRBD2. Read data end 3 residues before the CDR3 end; the end is taken from the germline J gene. Germline assignment: CDR1 DFQATT and CDR2 SNEGSKA (reference sequence). With 6 bases clipped from V and 3 bases from J, the junction kept 9 bases outside the gene matches. The CDR3 has 14 residues.

CDR3 sequence: CASSSPGLAGGRFYNEQFF. The sequenced part of the CDR3 DNA is TGCGCCAGCAGCTCTCCGGGACTAGCGGGGGGTCGTTTTTACAATGAG. The gene calls are TRBV5-1 and TRBJ2-1, with TRBD2 matching over 15 bases. The sequenced fragment ends 3 residues before the CDR3 boundary, so the rest is inferred from the germline J gene. Unmatched junction bases numbered 11, after V lost 3 bases and J lost 4 bases. Germline V CDR1 and CDR2: SGHRS, YFSETQ. The length of the CDR3 is 19 residues.

To note about this clone: Read coverage stops 3 residues before the CDR3 terminus; the germline J gene supplies the remainder. The rearrangement uses TRBV7-6 and TRBJ1-2; no clear D. Per the germline V gene, CDR1 is SGHVS and CDR2 is FNYEAQ. The CDR3 runs 17 residues. CDR3 loop: CASSLSGGRSSYNDYTF. CDR3 DNA, as far as it was read: TGTGCCAGCAGCTTAAGCGGAGGCAGGAGCTCCTACAATGAC.

Comment on this clone: The read terminates 3 residues before the CDR3 end, so the remaining end is supplied by the germline J gene. The chain links TRBV30 to TRBJ2-7; D might be TRBD1 (6 bases). The CDR3 has 13 amino acids. Germline loops: CDR1 GTSNPN, CDR2 SVGIG (reference sequence). Trimming took 0 bases from V and 0 from J, leaving 6 bases between them. CDR3 DNA, as far as it was read: TGTGCCTGGAGTGTACAGGGCTCCTACGAG. It yields the protein CAWSVQGSYE. The whole CDR3 region reads CAWSVQGSYEQYF.

Partial CDR3 DNA: TGTGCCAGCAGCTTGGAGGGGGACAATGAC. It codes for CASSLEGDND. In full, the CDR3 is CASSLEGDNDYTF. The V call is TRBV13, the J call TRBJ1-2; D is possibly TRBD1 (6 bases). The read terminates 3 residues ahead of where the CDR3 ends, so the germline J gene completes it. The CDR3 length is 13 residues. The germline V gene encodes CDR1 PRHDT and CDR2 FYEKMQ (reference sequence).

CDR3 DNA, as far as it was read: TGTGCCCTGACAGACAGATACACCGGGGAG. It specifies CALTDRYTGE. The entire CDR3 sequence reads CALTDRYTGELFF. The rearrangement links TRBV7-9 to TRBJ2-2, with a possible D match to TRBD1 (5 bases). From the germline J gene comes the end of the CDR3, since the read stops 3 residues before it. The germline V and J ends were trimmed by 11 bases and 3 bases, with 13 bases remaining between them. Looked up from germline, CDR1 is SEHNR and CDR2 is FQNEAQ (reference sequence). This CDR3 is built from 13 residues. Combining the CDR3 with reference TRBV7-9 and TRBJ2-2 gives the whole variable domain DTGVSQNPRHKITKRGQNVTFRCDPISEHNRLYWYRQTLGQGPEFLTYFQNEAQLEKSRLLSDRFSAERPKGSFSTLEIQRTEQGDSAMYLCALTDRYTGELFFGEGSRLTVL.

Regarding this clone: The CDR3 is cut off 3 residues early in the read; its end comes from the germline J gene. The chain uses TRBV7-9 and TRBJ1-2; possibly TRBD1 for D (6 bases). The CDR3 is 15 amino acids. Germline V CDR1 and CDR2: SEHNR, FQNEAQ (reference sequence). Trimming stripped 5 bases from V and 4 bases from J, with 17 bases between. This CDR3 reads CASSPEGGRGYGYTF. The part of the CDR3 DNA that was read is TGTGCCAGCAGCCCCGAGGGGGGGCGCGGCTATGGC.

The CDR3 protein is CASSLIRGPYGQYF. Partial CDR3 DNA: TGTGCCAGCAGCTTAATTCGGGGTCCCTATGGT. The gene calls are TRBV7-9 and TRBJ2-4, with D possibly matching TRBD2 (5 bases). The read terminates 3 residues ahead of where the CDR3 ends, so the germline J gene completes it. Germline values: CDR1 SEHNR, CDR2 FQNEAQ (reference sequence). This CDR3 region has 14 residues. The full variable domain, its missing parts supplied by reference TRBV7-9 and TRBJ2-4, is DTGVSQNPRHKITKRGQNVTFRCDPISEHNRLYWYRQTLGQGPEFLTYFQNEAQLEKSRLLSDRFSAERPKGSFSTLEIQRTEQGDSAMYLCASSLIRGPYGQYFGAGTRLSVL.

Concerning this clone itself: Read data end 3 residues before the CDR3 end; the end is taken from the germline J gene. The chain recombines TRBV28 with TRBJ2-7, with D possibly TRBD2 on 5 matching bases. CDR3 size: 12 residues. Germline V CDR1 and CDR2: MDHEN, SYDVKM. V lost 6 bases and J 3 bases, leaving 9 bases between the germline ends. The CDR3 spells CASRDGVYEQYF. The CDR3 bases that were read are TGTGCCAGCAGGGACGGGGTCTACGAG.

Of note for this clone: The DNA ends 3 residues before the CDR3 does, and the rest of the CDR3 is filled in from the germline J gene. The rearrangement links TRBV4-1 to TRBJ2-1, with a weak D call TRBD1 (5 bases). V lost 1 base to trimming and J lost 3 bases, with 7 bases between them. This CDR3 has 14 amino acids. Looked up from germline, CDR1 is MGHRA and CDR2 is YSYEKL. This CDR3 reads CASSQATDYNEQFF. Incomplete CDR3 DNA: TGCGCCAGCAGCCAAGCGACAGACTACAATGAG.

A remark on this clone: The read halts 3 residues ahead of the CDR3 end, with the missing end drawn from the germline J gene. This rearrangement joins TRBV2 to TRBJ1-2; D unresolved. This CDR3 has 13 residues. The V end lost 0 bases, the J end lost 4 bases, and 6 bases lay between the germline ends. The germline V gene encodes CDR1 SNHLY and CDR2 FYNNEI. The part of the CDR3 DNA that was read is TGTGCCAGCAGTGAAGCGACTGTCTATGGC. This translates into CASSEATVYG. Given in full, the CDR3 is CASSEATVYGYTF. Using reference TRBV2 and TRBJ1-2 for the parts outside the CDR3, the full variable domain is EPEVTQTPSHQVTQMGQEVILRCVPISNHLYFYWYRQILGQKVEFLVSFYNNEISEKSEIFDDQFSVERPDGSNFTLKIRSTKLEDSAMYFCASSEATVYGYTFGSGTRLTVV.

Note on this clone: The CDR3 is cut off 3 residues early in the read; its end comes from the germline J gene. This sequence joins TRBV19 and TRBJ2-7; the D gene is possibly TRBD2 (6 bases). CDR1 and CDR2 (germline): LNHDA, SQIVND (reference sequence). Trimming cost V 6 bases and J 5 bases, with 17 bases left between them. This CDR3 region has 14 residues. The CDR3 spells CASRQRGGLNEQYF. Partial CDR3 DNA: TGTGCCAGTAGGCAGAGGGGAGGCCTGAACGAG. The full variable domain, in which reference TRBV19 and TRBJ2-7 provide the parts outside the CDR3, is DGGITQSPKYLFRKEGQNVTLSCEQNLNHDAMYWYRQDPGQGLRLIYYSQIVNDFQKGDIAEGYSVSREKKESFPLTVTSAQKNPTAFYLCASRQRGGLNEQYFGPGTRLTVT.

For this clone: From the germline J gene comes the end of the CDR3, since the read stops 3 residues before it. This chain uses TRBV19 with TRBJ2-2, with 11 positions matching TRBD2. Unmatched junction bases numbered 1, after V lost 8 bases and J lost 5 bases. In germline, CDR1 is LNHDA, CDR2 SQIVND (reference sequence). This CDR3 has 13 residues. The sequenced CDR3 bases are TGTGCCAGTCGGACTAGCGGGACCGGGGAG. Amino acids: CASRTSGTGE. Given in full, the CDR3 is CASRTSGTGELFF.

A remark on this clone: The CDR3 goes on 3 residues after the read ends, and that part is filled in from the germline J gene. The chain combines TRBV5-5 with TRBJ1-1; D unresolved. Between the trimmed V and J ends, which lost 4 bases and 0 bases, there was a span of 4 bases. Germline assignment: CDR1 SGHKS and CDR2 YYEKEE (reference sequence). This CDR3 region has 12 residues. The CDR3 sequence: CASSTMNTEAFF. CDR3 bases read: TGTGCCAGCAGCACTATGAACACTGAA.

For this clone: The read comes to an end 3 residues before the CDR3 does, leaving the germline J gene to fill in the end. This rearrangement joins TRBV20-1 to TRBJ2-4; 7 bases align to TRBD2. This CDR3 contains 13 residues. Germline values: CDR1 DFQATT, CDR2 SNEGSKA (reference sequence). The covered CDR3 bases are TGCAGTGCTAGAGGGGGAGGGGTGGATGGT. It codes for CSARGGGVDG. The CDR3 as a whole reads CSARGGGVDGQYF.

Of note for this clone: The read terminates 3 residues before the CDR3 end, so the remaining end is supplied by the germline J gene. The V call is TRBV5-1, the J call TRBJ1-2; D perhaps matches TRBD1 (6 bases). Germline CDR1 and CDR2: SGHRS and YFSETQ. CDR3 size: 14 residues. Partial CDR3 DNA: TGCGCCAGCACCACCGGAGGGGGTAGTTACGGC. Translating it yields CASTTGGGSYG. The whole CDR3 sequence reads CASTTGGGSYGYTF. The variable domain in full, completed from reference TRBV5-1 and TRBJ1-2, reads KAGVTQTPRYLIKTRGQQVTLSCSPISGHRSVSWYQQTPGQGLQFLFEYFSETQRNKGNFPGRFSGRQFSNSRSEMNVSTLELGDSALYLCASTTGGGSYGYTFGSGTRLTVV.

Concerning this clone itself: The CDR3 is cut off 3 residues early in the read; its end comes from the germline J gene. The V and J genes are TRBV7-3 and TRBJ2-3; 11 bases align to TRBD2. Germline CDR1 is SGHTA and CDR2 is FQGTGA. This CDR3 is 16 amino acids long. V lost 3 bases, J lost 2 bases, and 4 bases stayed unmatched. CDR3 amino acids: CASSFPSGRNTDTQYF. CDR3 bases read: TGTGCCAGCAGCTTCCCTAGCGGGAGGAACACAGATACG.

As to this clone: The read is 3 residues too short to cover the CDR3 end, so that end is filled in from the germline J gene. The V gene is TRBV9, the J gene TRBJ2-3, with a weak D call TRBD1 (6 bases). From germline, CDR1 is SGDLS and CDR2 YYNGEE. The V and J ends lost 4 bases and 2 bases respectively, with 14 bases between them. The CDR3 runs 15 residues. The sequenced CDR3 bases are TGTGCCAGCAGCCCTAGAGGGGACAACACAGATACG. Its protein product is CASSPRGDNTDT. The CDR3 in full is CASSPRGDNTDTQYF.

As regards this clone: The read halts 3 residues ahead of the CDR3 end, with the missing end drawn from the germline J gene. The chain uses TRBV29-1 and TRBJ1-4; 8 positions agree with TRBD1. This CDR3 is built from 12 residues. Germline loops: CDR1 SQVTM, CDR2 ANQGSEA. The CDR3 bases that were read are TGCAGCGTCGGGGAACAGGGGGAACCA. Residues: CSVGEQGEP. The CDR3 reads in full as CSVGEQGEPLFF.

Comment on this clone: The read gets to within 3 residues of the CDR3 end, and the germline J gene fills in the rest. The J gene is TRBJ2-2, the V gene TRBV7-9; perhaps TRBD2 as D (6 bases). Germline V gene lookup returns CDR1 SEHNR and CDR2 FQNEAQ (reference sequence). CDR3 length: 14 residues. The CDR3 region is CASSTGGWVNVLFF. The sequenced CDR3 bases are TGTGCCAGCAGCACCGGAGGGTGGGTTAACGTG.